This T cell receptor (beta chain) was recovered during a study of T cell repertoires in cytomegalovirus infection. Turning to this clonotype: Its cognate antigen is unknown.

Via MiXCR, TCRdb re-called the reads, giving one row per CDR3 protein. The data hold approximately 310,000 distinct CDR3 sequences, with 20% to 25% observed a single time. Germline V gene sequence: CDR1 KGHDR, CDR2 SFDVKD. The CDR3 runs to 19 residues. V was clipped by 4 bases and J by 4 bases; unmatched bases: 17. This chain links TRBV24-1 with TRBJ2-2, with 7 positions matching TRBD2. The sequencing here drew on cultured PBMCs, taken from culture after CMV antigen stimulation. The sequence was obtained from a human donor in good health (CMV status not recorded). Some clones in this sample may be carry-over from other donors' samples. The CDR3 is CATSDPRGRPERGTGELFF. The CDR3 coding sequence is TGTGCCACCAGTGACCCTCGGGGCCGACCTGAGCGGGGCACCGGGGAGCTGTTTTTT.